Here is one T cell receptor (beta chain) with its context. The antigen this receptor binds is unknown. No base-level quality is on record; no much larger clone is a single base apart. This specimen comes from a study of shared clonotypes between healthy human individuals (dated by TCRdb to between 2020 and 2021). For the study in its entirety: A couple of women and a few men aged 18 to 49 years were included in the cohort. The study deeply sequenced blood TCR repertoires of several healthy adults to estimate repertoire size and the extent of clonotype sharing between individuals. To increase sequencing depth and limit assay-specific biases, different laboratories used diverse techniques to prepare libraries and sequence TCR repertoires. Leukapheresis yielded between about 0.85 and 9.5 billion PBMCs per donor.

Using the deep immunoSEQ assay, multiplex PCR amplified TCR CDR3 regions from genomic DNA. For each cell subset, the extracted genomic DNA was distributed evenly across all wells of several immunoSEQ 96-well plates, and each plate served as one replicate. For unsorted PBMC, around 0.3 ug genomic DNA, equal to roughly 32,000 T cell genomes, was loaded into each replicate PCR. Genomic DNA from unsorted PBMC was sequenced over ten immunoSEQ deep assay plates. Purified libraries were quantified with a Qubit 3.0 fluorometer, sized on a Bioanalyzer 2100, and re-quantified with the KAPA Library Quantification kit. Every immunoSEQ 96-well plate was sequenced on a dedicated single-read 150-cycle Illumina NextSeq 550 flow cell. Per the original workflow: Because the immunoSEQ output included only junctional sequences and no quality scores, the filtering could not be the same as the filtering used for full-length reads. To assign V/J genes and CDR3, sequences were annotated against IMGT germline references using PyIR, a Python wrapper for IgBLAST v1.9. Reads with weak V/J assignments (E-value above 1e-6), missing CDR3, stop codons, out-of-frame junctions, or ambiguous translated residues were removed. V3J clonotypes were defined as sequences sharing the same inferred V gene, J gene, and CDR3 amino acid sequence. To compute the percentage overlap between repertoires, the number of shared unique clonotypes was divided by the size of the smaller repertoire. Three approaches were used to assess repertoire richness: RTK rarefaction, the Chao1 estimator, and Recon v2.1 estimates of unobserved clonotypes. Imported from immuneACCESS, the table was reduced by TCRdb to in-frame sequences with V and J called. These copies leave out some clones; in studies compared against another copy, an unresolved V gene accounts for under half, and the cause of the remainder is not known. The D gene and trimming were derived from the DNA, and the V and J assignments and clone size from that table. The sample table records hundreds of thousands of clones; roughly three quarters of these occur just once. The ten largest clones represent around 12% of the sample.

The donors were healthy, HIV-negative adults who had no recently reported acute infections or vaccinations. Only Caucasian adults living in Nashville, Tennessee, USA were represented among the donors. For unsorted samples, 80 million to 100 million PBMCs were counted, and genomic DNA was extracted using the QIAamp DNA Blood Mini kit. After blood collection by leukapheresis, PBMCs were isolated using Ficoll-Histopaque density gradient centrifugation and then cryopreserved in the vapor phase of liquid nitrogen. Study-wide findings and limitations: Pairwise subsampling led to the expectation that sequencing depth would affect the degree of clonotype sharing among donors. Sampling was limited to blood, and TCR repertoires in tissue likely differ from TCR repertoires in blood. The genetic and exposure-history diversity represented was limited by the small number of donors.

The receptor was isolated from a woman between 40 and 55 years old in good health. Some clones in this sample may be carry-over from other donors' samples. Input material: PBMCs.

The nucleotides read TGTGCCAGCAGCTTATCTGGGGCTTCAAACTATGGCTACACCTTC. Translated, this gives CASSLSGASNYGYTF. Recombination joined TRBV7-8 with TRBJ1-2; TRBD1 could be the D gene, as 5 bases match. The CDR3 starts with the cysteine, ends with the phenylalanine, and has 15 residues. Here the CDR3 DNA is all that survives: 45 bases in frame from base 1. V loses 2 bases of germline sequence and J loses 2 bases, and the interval between the two ends is 12 bases. For CDR1 and CDR2, the germline V gene lists SGHVS and FQNEAQ.